These T cell receptor beta chains were read from a single sample in a study of naive CD8 T cells in extremely preterm neonates. Measured with immunoSEQ multiplex PCR; TCRdb has only the in-frame clones, and not every one. The table lists 5,100 or so clones, 97% of them singletons. Input material: naive CD8+ T cells from cord blood. The receptors here all came from a newborn in good health. Both conserved end residues are part of each CDR3. D genes are given only for firm matches. Clone size is shown for a subset of rows, as once, few, many or a class of expanded clone.

j_call: TRBJ2-7; v_call: TRBV19; cdr3_length: 14; clone_size: .; d_call: TRBD2; cdr3_nt: TGTGCCAGTAGTCCGGGACTAGCGTCCTACGAGCAGTACTTC; cdr3_aa: CASSPGLASYEQYF
j_call: TRBJ1-3; v_call: TRBV30; cdr3_length: 14; clone_size: .; d_call: .; cdr3_nt: TGTGCCTGGAGCCTACAGGGCTCTGGAAACACCATATATTTT; cdr3_aa: CAWSLQGSGNTIYF
j_call: TRBJ2-3; v_call: TRBV19; cdr3_length: 13; clone_size: once; d_call: .; cdr3_nt: TGTGCCAGTAGTATAGCCCTCACAGATACGCAGTATTTT; cdr3_aa: CASSIALTDTQYF
j_call: TRBJ2-2; v_call: TRBV5-1; cdr3_length: 16; clone_size: once; d_call: TRBD1; cdr3_nt: TGCGCCAGCAGCCCCGATACAGGGGCGAACACCGGGGAGCTGTTTTTT; cdr3_aa: CASSPDTGANTGELFF
j_call: TRBJ2-7; v_call: TRBV10-3; cdr3_length: 13; clone_size: once; d_call: .; cdr3_nt: TGTGCCTCAACCCTCGGGGGGCTTAACGAGCAGTACTTC; cdr3_aa: CASTLGGLNEQYF
j_call: TRBJ2-7; v_call: TRBV12-5; cdr3_length: 13; clone_size: .; d_call: .; cdr3_nt: TGTGCTAGTGGCCCTCTAACCCCCTACGAGCAGTACTTC; cdr3_aa: CASGPLTPYEQYF
j_call: TRBJ1-1; v_call: TRBV9; cdr3_length: 12; clone_size: .; d_call: TRBD1; cdr3_nt: TGTGCCAGCAGCGGACAGGGCACTGAAGCTTTCTTT; cdr3_aa: CASSGQGTEAFF
j_call: TRBJ2-7; v_call: TRBV10-2; cdr3_length: 15; clone_size: .; d_call: TRBD2; cdr3_nt: TGCGCCAGCAGTGATTTAGCCAGCGGGGTACACGAGCAGTACTTC; cdr3_aa: CASSDLASGVHEQYF
j_call: TRBJ2-2; v_call: TRBV9; cdr3_length: 17; clone_size: .; d_call: TRBD2; cdr3_nt: TGTGCCAGCAGCGTAGCTATAGCGGGGAGGAACACCGGGGAGCTGTTTTTT; cdr3_aa: CASSVAIAGRNTGELFF
j_call: TRBJ1-6; v_call: TRBV7-9; cdr3_length: 13; clone_size: .; d_call: TRBD1; cdr3_nt: TGTGCCAGCAGGACAGGGGGCGTTTCACCCCTCCACTTT; cdr3_aa: CASRTGGVSPLHF
j_call: TRBJ1-1; v_call: TRBV27; cdr3_length: 16; clone_size: .; d_call: .; cdr3_nt: TGTGCCAGCAGTTTAGGACTACCTCCTATGAACACTGAAGCTTTCTTT; cdr3_aa: CASSLGLPPMNTEAFF
j_call: TRBJ2-2; v_call: TRBV9; cdr3_length: 13; clone_size: .; d_call: .; cdr3_nt: TGTGCAGCCCGACAGGATAACACCGGGGAGCTGTTTTTT; cdr3_aa: CAARQDNTGELFF
j_call: TRBJ2-2; v_call: TRBV4-1; cdr3_length: 17; clone_size: once; d_call: TRBD2; cdr3_nt: TGCGCCAGCAGCCAAGATAGCGGGGGGGCGAACACCGGGGAGCTGTTTTTT; cdr3_aa: CASSQDSGGANTGELFF
j_call: TRBJ2-7; v_call: TRBV7-9; cdr3_length: 13; clone_size: .; d_call: TRBD1; cdr3_nt: TGTGCCAGCAGCTTAGGGACAGGGTACGAGCAGTACTTC; cdr3_aa: CASSLGTGYEQYF
j_call: TRBJ1-1; v_call: TRBV4-3; cdr3_length: 14; clone_size: once; d_call: TRBD1; cdr3_nt: TGCGCCAGCAGCCAAGGACAGGGGGACACTGAAGCTTTCTTT; cdr3_aa: CASSQGQGDTEAFF